The next 24 T cell receptor beta chains were all read from a single sample in a study of OX40 agonist ivuxolimab in advanced cancers. Libraries were prepared through the immunoSEQ multiplex PCR assay. As stored in TCRdb, this immuneACCESS dataset retains in-frame rearrangements with V and J assigned. A fraction of the clones does not appear; measured against another copy, unresolved V genes explain less than half of the discrepancy, and the remainder lacks a known reason. This sample is represented by 35,000 or so clones; about 84% of them were singletons. The biggest ten clones account for around 18% of the sample. Specimen: CD4+ or CD8+ T cells sorted from blood, collected in a trial of the OX40 agonist ivuxolimab. The receptors stem from an adult with an advanced solid tumor such as melanoma, head and neck, liver or kidney cancer.

The chain couples TRBV27 to TRBJ2-2; D is unresolved. Per the germline V gene, CDR1 is MNHEY and CDR2 is SMNVEV (reference sequence). V shed 9 bases and J shed 2 bases, with 7 bases lying between them. The CDR3 sequence is 12 residues long. CDR3 nucleotides: TGTGCCAGTGGCGTCAACACCGGGGAGCTGTTTTTT. Translation gives CASGVNTGELFF.

The V gene is TRBV11-3, the J gene TRBJ2-7; 13 bases map to TRBD2. CDR3 length equals 16 residues. Trimming at V came to 5 bases and at J to 4 bases, leaving 8 bases not matched to a gene. The germline CDR1 and CDR2 sequences are SGHNT and YENEEA. The CDR3 nucleotides are TGTGCCAGCAGCCCTCGGACTAGCGGGAGTTGGTACGAGCAGTACTTC. This encodes CASSPRTSGSWYEQYF.

The table lists this clone with a few counts. The rearrangement links TRBV20-1 to TRBJ1-1; D remains ambiguous. CDR3 length: 11 amino acids. V was cut by 0 bases and J by 6 bases, with 5 bases left in between. The germline V gene has CDR1 DFQATT and CDR2 SNEGSKA (reference sequence). The CDR3 region has the DNA TGCAGTGCTAGAGATCGGGCTGAAGCTTTCTTT. Translating gives CSARDRAEAFF.

This sequence joins TRBV29-1 and TRBJ2-1, with 8 positions matching TRBD2. J lost 8 bases, V lost 7 bases, and 10 bases had no gene match. Per the germline V gene, CDR1 is SQVTM and CDR2 is ANQGSEA. CDR3 size: 13 residues. The CDR3 sequence is CSDTEAGAYEQFF. The CDR3 coding sequence is TGCAGCGATACCGAAGCGGGAGCTTATGAGCAGTTCTTC.

On this clone: One end of the junction does not line up with germline, which may come from a read error. The chain couples TRBV13 to TRBJ1-6; D unresolved. The CDR3 covers 12 residues. CDR1 is PRHDT and CDR2 is FYEKMQ in the germline V gene (reference sequence). The CDR3 DNA follows: TGTGCCAGCAGTTTAGGAAATTCACCCCTCCACTTT. Its protein product is CASSLGNSPLHF.

V and J are TRBV4-1 and TRBJ2-5; 10 bases fit TRBD1. The CDR3 length is 16 residues. Germline V gives CDR1 MGHRA, CDR2 YSYEKL. The V segment lost 7 bases and the J segment 5 bases; nucleotides outside the gene matches: 13. CDR3 in DNA: TGCGCCAGCAAACCGGTCGGGGGACAGGGGAGGGAGACCCAGTACTTC. This translates into CASKPVGGQGRETQYF.

This rearrangement joins TRBV19 to TRBJ2-7; D is possibly TRBD1 (5 bases). The V gene's germline CDR1 is LNHDA and CDR2 SQIVND (reference sequence). V was trimmed by 3 bases and J by 3 bases, leaving 6 bases between them. CDR3 length: 12 residues. Here the CDR3 DNA reads TGTGCCAGTAGTATCCAGGGCTACGAGCAGTACTTC. This sequence encodes CASSIQGYEQYF.

The chain is built from TRBV6-6 and TRBJ2-1; D might be TRBD1 or TRBD2, each matching 5 bases. CDR1 and CDR2 (germline): MNHNY, SVGAGI (reference sequence). The CDR3 is 16 amino acids. V gave up 6 bases and J gave up 4 bases, with 19 bases separating them. CDR3 residues: CASSLPGRVGYNEQFF. The DNA for the CDR3 is TGTGCCAGCAGCCTTCCAGGGCGGGTGGGATACAATGAGCAGTTCTTC.

This clone appeared a single time. V usage is TRBV6-5 and J usage is TRBJ2-1; 9 bases are shared with TRBD2. Losses at the gene ends were 6 bases for V and 7 bases for J; bases not matched to a gene: 10. The CDR3 has 15 residues. The germline V gene has CDR1 MNHEY and CDR2 SVGAGI. The CDR3 DNA is TGTGCCAGCAGGGGGGGCCTAGCGGGAAGAAATGAGCAGTTCTTC. Translating gives CASRGGLAGRNEQFF.

This clone was picked up a small number of times. The chain has TRBV28 and TRBJ2-7; 7 bases map to TRBD2. This CDR3 has 16 amino acids. Germline loops: CDR1 MDHEN, CDR2 SYDVKM. J gave up 3 bases and V 1 base, and 9 bases lay outside the gene matches. This CDR3 reads CASSLSTVAGYYEQYF. CDR3 nucleotides: TGTGCCAGCAGTTTATCCACGGTAGCGGGCTACTACGAGCAGTACTTC.

The chain combines TRBV19 with TRBJ2-7; the match to TRBD2 covers 12 bases. The V and J ends lost 3 bases and 4 bases, in that order; junction bases with no gene match: 4. Germline V gene data show CDR1 as LNHDA and CDR2 as SQIVND (reference sequence). This CDR3 comprises 15 residues. As DNA, the CDR3 is TGTGCCAGTAGTATGGGGACTAGCGGGCAATACGAGCAGTACTTC. This translates into CASSMGTSGQYEQYF.

The chain is built from TRBV7-9 and TRBJ2-3, with D unclear. From germline, CDR1 is SEHNR and CDR2 FQNEAQ (reference sequence). This CDR3 has 13 residues. Between the trimmed V and J ends, which lost 4 bases and 4 bases, there was a span of 9 bases. CDR3 nucleotides: TGTGCCAGCAGCTCCCCACCCTCAGATACGCAGTATTTT. As protein: CASSSPPSDTQYF.

The CDR3, as DNA: TGCGCCAGCAGCCAAGATCGAATTGGACTAGGGACAGATACGCAGTATTTT. It codes for CASSQDRIGLGTDTQYF. The V and J genes are TRBV4-3 and TRBJ2-3; 7 positions agree with TRBD2. V shed 0 bases, J shed 3 bases, and the junction held 9 bases outside the gene matches. Germline V gives CDR1 LGHNA, CDR2 YSLEER. The CDR3 totals 17 residues.

The chain carries TRBV5-1 and TRBJ2-3; TRBD2 agrees at 7 bases. Germline CDR1 is SGHRS and CDR2 is YFSETQ. Trimming at V came to 0 bases and at J to 7 bases, leaving 8 bases not matched to a gene. There are 15 residues in the CDR3. The CDR3 is CASSLASREGNTQYF. CDR3 nucleotides: TGCGCCAGCAGCTTGGCCTCCAGGGAGGGTAATACGCAGTATTTT.

The V and J genes are TRBV9 and TRBJ1-1; the D gene is possibly TRBD1 (5 bases). The germline V gene has CDR1 SGDLS and CDR2 YYNGEE. V lost 0 bases and J lost 3, with 9 bases in between. This CDR3 has 14 amino acids. CDR3 in amino acids: CASSVAWGDTEAFF. As DNA, the CDR3 is TGTGCCAGCAGCGTAGCTTGGGGGGACACTGAAGCTTTCTTT.

The chain is built from TRBV5-4 and TRBJ2-5; D is ambiguous. CDR3 length: 14 residues. Per the germline V gene, CDR1 is SGHNT and CDR2 is YYREEE (reference sequence). V was pared by 0 bases and J by 3 bases, with 9 bases between. The CDR3 nucleotides are TGTGCCAGCAGCTTGGCTGTTTACGAAGAGACCCAGTACTTC. Its translation is CASSLAVYEETQYF.

This clone was recorded once. The genes are TRBV11-2 and TRBJ2-5; no clear D gene. Germline V gene sequence: CDR1 SGHAT, CDR2 FQNNGV. This CDR3 has 12 residues. The V end lost 1 base, the J end lost 5 bases, and 5 bases lay between the germline ends. The DNA of the CDR3 is TGTGCCAGCAGCTTAGTGGAGGAGACCCAGTACTTC. Translation gives CASSLVEETQYF.

In DNA form, the CDR3 reads TGTGCCAGCAGCGTAGATCAAGGAGACACTGAAGCTTTCTTT. It translates to CASSVDQGDTEAFF. This chain uses TRBV9 with TRBJ1-1; D remains unclear. The CDR3 is 14 residues long. The ends were cut back, 0 bases at V and 3 bases at J, with 9 bases in the middle. Germline assignment: CDR1 SGDLS and CDR2 YYNGEE.

This clone has only one observation. The junction does not match germline at one end; this may be a read error. CDR3 in DNA: TGTGCCAGCAGCTGGGGGTTAGGCCAGGGCGGTATCTTC. This translates into CASSWGLGQGGIF. The V call is TRBV7-2, the J call TRBJ2-7; D could derive from TRBD1 or TRBD2 (5 bases each). This CDR3 region has 13 residues. Germline assignment: CDR1 SGHTA and CDR2 FQGNSA.

This rearrangement joins TRBV5-5 to TRBJ2-7; no definite D call. Trimming left V 0 bases short and J 6 bases short, with 13 bases between. Germline V lookup: CDR1 SGHKS, CDR2 YYEKEE (reference sequence). CDR3 size: 14 residues. The CDR3 sequence: CASSLDLGISEQYF. In nucleotides, the CDR3 is TGTGCCAGCAGCTTGGATCTAGGGATCAGCGAGCAGTACTTC.

This clone is medium-sized by share. This chain links TRBV27 with TRBJ2-3; 7 bases map to TRBD1. V gave up 5 bases and J gave up 4 bases; unmatched junction bases: 12. The germline V gene has CDR1 MNHEY and CDR2 SMNVEV (reference sequence). CDR3 length equals 16 residues. CDR3 loop: CASSPSPGTGADTQYF. CDR3 DNA: TGTGCCAGCAGTCCAAGCCCGGGAACAGGGGCAGATACGCAGTATTTT.

In this sample, this clone turned up a few times. The V call is TRBV5-1, the J call TRBJ1-1; 10 nucleotides line up with TRBD1. V lost 2 bases, J lost 5 bases, and 9 bases stayed unmatched. Germline V gene data show CDR1 as SGHRS and CDR2 as YFSETQ. The CDR3 is 16 residues long. CDR3 sequence (DNA): TGCGCCAGCAGCTTTGGGACAGGGGATGTTGGGACTGAAGCTTTCTTT. This codes for CASSFGTGDVGTEAFF.

The V and J genes are TRBV2 and TRBJ2-2, with a possible D match to TRBD2 (6 bases). Germline CDR1 and CDR2: SNHLY and FYNNEI. Trimming took off 2 bases at V and 6 bases at J, with 13 bases between the two ends. This CDR3 is built from 15 residues. CDR3 region: CASSELGGESGELFF. The CDR3 bases are TGTGCCAGCAGTGAACTCGGAGGGGAATCCGGGGAGCTGTTTTTT. The full variable domain, its missing parts supplied by reference TRBV2 and TRBJ2-2, is EPEVTQTPSHQVTQMGQEVILRCVPISNHLYFYWYRQILGQKVEFLVSFYNNEISEKSEIFDDQFSVERPDGSNFTLKIRSTKLEDSAMYFCASSELGGESGELFFGEGSRLTVL.

The chain employs TRBV5-6 and TRBJ1-1, with D perhaps matching TRBD1 (6 bases). Germline V CDR1 and CDR2: SGHDT, YYEEEE. The CDR3 totals 15 residues. Trimming stripped 4 bases from V and 11 bases from J, with 24 bases between. CDR3 DNA sequence: TGTGCCAGCAGCATGGAGGGGGTACTATTCCGAGGGGCTTTCTTT. Translated: CASSMEGVLFRGAFF. The full variable domain, completed using reference TRBV5-6 and TRBJ1-1, is DAGVTQSPTHLIKTRGQQVTLRCSPKSGHDTVSWYQQALGQGPQFIFQYYEEEERQRGNFPDRFSGHQFPNYSSELNVNALLLGDSALYLCASSMEGVLFRGAFFGQGTRLTVV.